The source of this T cell receptor beta chain is a study of cytomegalovirus exposure and HLA in healthy donors. Researchers ran the PCR with 60 Vbeta and 13 Jbeta primers. Only in-frame clones appear in the TCRdb table, and some are missing; sequencing was by immunoSEQ multiplex PCR. Of 150,000 to 200,000 clones listed, 85% to 90% are singletons. The sequenced material came from PBMCs. The receptor was derived from a young woman in good health and CMV-seronegative.

CDR3 nucleotides: TGCAGCGTTGATTCATCTTCGTCAGGGTGGGACACTGAAGCTTTCTTT. It yields the protein CSVDSSSSGWDTEAFF. V gene TRBV29-1 combines with J gene TRBJ1-1, with D possibly matching TRBD1 (5 bases). CDR3 size: 16 residues. Per germline, CDR1 SQVTM and CDR2 ANQGSEA. V lost 3 bases to trimming and J lost 3 bases, with 20 bases between them.